The 9 T cell receptor beta chains listed next were all sequenced from one sample in a study of blood T cell repertoires in COVID-19. Some clones are missing from TCRdb's copy, which holds only in-frame ones; the method was immunoSEQ multiplex PCR. Among more than 95,000 clones listed, less than 90% were seen once. The specimen was peripheral blood. These receptors came from a man aged 45 to 65 with acute or convalescent COVID-19.

V usage is TRBV11-2 and J usage is TRBJ2-7, with D tentatively TRBD1 (5 bases). Trimming removed 5 bases at V and 0 bases at J, with 14 bases between. The CDR3 sequence is 15 residues long. Germline loops: CDR1 SGHAT, CDR2 FQNNGV. The CDR3 DNA sequence: TGTGCCAGCAGCAAGGGGCTTTACGTCTCCTACGAGCAGTACTTC. Translated, it gives CASSKGLYVSYEQYF.

The rearrangement joins TRBV28 to TRBJ1-1; D is possibly TRBD1 (6 bases). V gave up 2 bases and J gave up 10 bases, with 20 bases separating them. The CDR3 has 15 amino acids. CDR1 MDHEN and CDR2 SYDVKM come from the germline V gene. The CDR3 reads CASSLPGGLNNVAFF. CDR3 in DNA: TGTGCCAGCAGTTTACCGGGGGGGCTGAACAATGTAGCTTTCTTT.

In its sample, this clone was seen a few times. The sample carries other DNA sequences with the same CDR3. The chain couples TRBV18 to TRBJ1-5, with 12 bases that match TRBD1. Germline loops: CDR1 KGHSH, CDR2 LQKENI. This CDR3 contains 14 residues. The junction had 2 bases not matched to a gene; V was cut back by 3 bases and J by 8 bases. As DNA, the CDR3 is TGTGCCAGCTCACCGGGACAGGGGGCTAAGCCCCAGCATTTT. It codes for CASSPGQGAKPQHF.

The J gene is TRBJ1-5, the V gene TRBV5-8; 7 positions match TRBD1. The CDR3 is 15 residues long. Germline values: CDR1 SGHTS, CDR2 YDEGEE. Trimming cost V 0 bases and J 3 bases; bases outside gene matches: 3. CDR3 DNA sequence: TGTGCCAGCAGCTTGGGACAGGGAAACAATCAGCCCCAGCATTTT. Amino acids: CASSLGQGNNQPQHF.

J is TRBJ2-1 and V is TRBV10-3; 10 positions match TRBD2. V shed 4 bases, J shed 4 bases, and the junction held 4 bases outside the gene matches. The CDR3 runs to 15 residues. Looked up from germline, CDR1 is ENHRY and CDR2 is SYGVKD. CDR3 residues: CAISGGAGGYNEQFF. The CDR3 coding sequence is TGTGCCATCAGTGGGGGAGCGGGAGGGTACAATGAGCAGTTCTTC.

This chain connects TRBV5-6 to TRBJ1-2; 7 nucleotides align to TRBD1. CDR1 is SGHDT, CDR2 YYEEEE, per germline. The CDR3 spans 14 residues. V dropped 4 bases and J dropped 5; count of bases not matched to a gene: 8. CDR3 amino acids: CASSDRTGPYGYTF. The CDR3 DNA reads TGTGCCAGCAGCGATAGGACAGGCCCATATGGCTACACCTTC. The full variable domain, completed using reference TRBV5-6 and TRBJ1-2, is DAGVTQSPTHLIKTRGQQVTLRCSPKSGHDTVSWYQQALGQGPQFIFQYYEEEERQRGNFPDRFSGHQFPNYSSELNVNALLLGDSALYLCASSDRTGPYGYTFGSGTRLTVV.

This clone is a singleton in its sample. V is TRBV5-1 and J is TRBJ2-3; D is possibly TRBD2 (5 bases). This CDR3 is 13 amino acids long. Germline CDR1 and CDR2: SGHRS and YFSETQ. The V end lost 7 bases, the J end lost 4 bases, and 13 bases lay between the germline ends. The CDR3 reads CASVLDGADTQYF. CDR3 coding DNA: TGCGCCAGCGTCCTGGACGGGGCAGATACGCAGTATTTT.

V and J are TRBV9 and TRBJ2-3, with a weak D call TRBD2 (6 bases). This CDR3 is built from 16 residues. CDR1 and CDR2 from the germline V gene are SGDLS and YYNGEE. Trimming removed 0 bases at V and 0 bases at J, with 11 bases between. The CDR3 region is CASSVVEGPSTDTQYF. CDR3 nucleotides: TGTGCCAGCAGCGTAGTGGAGGGTCCTAGCACAGATACGCAGTATTTT. Filled out from reference TRBV9 and TRBJ2-3, the complete variable domain reads DSGVTQTPKHLITATGQRVTLRCSPRSGDLSVYWYQQSLDQGLQFLIQYYNGEERAKGNILERFSAQQFPDLHSELNLSSLELGDSALYFCASSVVEGPSTDTQYFGPGTRLTVL.

V and J are TRBV24-1 and TRBJ2-1; TRBD1 agrees at 9 bases. Germline V gene lookup returns CDR1 KGHDR and CDR2 SFDVKD. V gave up 4 bases and J gave up 1 base; unmatched junction bases: 7. The CDR3 runs to 17 residues. CDR3 bases: TGTGCCACCAGTGAGGGACAGGGACAGTTGTCCTACAATGAGCAGTTCTTC. This sequence encodes CATSEGQGQLSYNEQFF.